Presented here are 7 T cell receptor beta chains from one specimen sequenced in a study of T cell responses to AZD1222 COVID-19 vaccine. TCRdb's table, derived via immunoSEQ multiplex PCR, lists solely in-frame clones and lacks some. The sample records more than 110,000 clones, 88% being singletons. Source: peripheral blood, taken 28 days after the second AZD1222 dose. These receptors were obtained from an adult who received the AZD1222 COVID-19 vaccine.

This clone was detected only once. The chain joins TRBV28 to TRBJ2-5; D not resolved. The CDR3 contains 14 residues. V lost 5 bases to trimming and J lost 7 bases, with 17 bases between them. Germline assignment: CDR1 MDHEN and CDR2 SYDVKM. Written as DNA, the CDR3 is TGTGCCAGCAGTCGAGCCGGGTCGAAGGGGACCCAGTACTTC. This gives the protein CASSRAGSKGTQYF. The full variable domain, rest sourced from reference TRBV28 and TRBJ2-5, is DVKVTQSSRYLVKRTGEKVFLECVQDMDHENMFWYRQDPGLGLRLIYFSYDVKMKEKGDIPEGYSVSREKKERFSLILESASTNQTSMYLCASSRAGSKGTQYFGPGTRLLVL.

The rearrangement joins TRBV11-2 to TRBJ1-1, with D unclear. The CDR3 runs 12 residues. The germline CDR1 and CDR2 sequences are SGHAT and FQNNGV. V shed 5 bases and J shed 11 bases, with 15 bases lying between them. Here the CDR3 reads CASSAGGRVAFF. In DNA, the CDR3 is TGTGCCAGCAGCGCGGGAGGTCGGGTGGCTTTCTTT.

The V and J genes are TRBV7-2 and TRBJ2-1, with D possibly matching TRBD2 (5 bases). This CDR3 comprises 14 residues. Trimming took 5 bases from V and 4 from J, leaving 12 bases between them. Per the germline V gene, CDR1 is SGHTA and CDR2 is FQGNSA. The CDR3 region is CASSRSETYNEQFF. CDR3 nucleotide sequence: TGTGCCAGCAGCCGTAGCGAGACTTACAATGAGCAGTTCTTC.

The chain combines TRBV3-1 (or the pseudogene TRBV3-2) with TRBJ2-3; 8 bases are shared with TRBD2. V was clipped by 2 bases and J by 6 bases; unmatched bases: 7. Germline V CDR1 and CDR2: LGHDT, YNNKEL (reference sequence). This CDR3 has 15 residues. For the CDR3, the DNA is TGTGCCAGCAGCCAAACAGCGGGGGCCTCGGATACGCAGTATTTT. Protein sequence: CASSQTAGASDTQYF.

The count of this clone is one. This sequence joins TRBV11-2 and TRBJ1-1, with a weak D call TRBD1 (5 bases). There are 12 residues in the CDR3. Germline CDR1 SGHAT, CDR2 FQNNGV. Trimming removed 5 bases from V and 7 bases from J, with 11 bases in between. This CDR3 reads CASSPRGGEAFF. In DNA, the CDR3 is TGTGCCAGCAGCCCTCGGGGGGGTGAAGCTTTCTTT.

The J gene is TRBJ1-5, the V gene TRBV3-1 (or the pseudogene TRBV3-2); tentative D call: TRBD1 (6 bases). V dropped 3 bases and J dropped 5 bases, with 8 bases sitting between them. The CDR3 has 13 residues. Per germline, CDR1 LGHDT and CDR2 YNNKEL (reference sequence). The CDR3 DNA is TGTGCCAGCAGCCACGAGGGGGATCAGCCCCAGCATTTT. Translating gives CASSHEGDQPQHF.

The J gene is TRBJ2-1, the V gene TRBV6-1; D unclear. Germline V gene lookup returns CDR1 MNHNS and CDR2 SASEGT. The V gene lost 1 base and the J gene lost 15 bases, with 19 bases spanning the gap. The CDR3 has 14 amino acids. CDR3: CASSEGWGRTEWFF. The CDR3 DNA sequence: TGTGCCAGCAGTGAAGGGTGGGGTAGGACGGAGTGGTTCTTC.